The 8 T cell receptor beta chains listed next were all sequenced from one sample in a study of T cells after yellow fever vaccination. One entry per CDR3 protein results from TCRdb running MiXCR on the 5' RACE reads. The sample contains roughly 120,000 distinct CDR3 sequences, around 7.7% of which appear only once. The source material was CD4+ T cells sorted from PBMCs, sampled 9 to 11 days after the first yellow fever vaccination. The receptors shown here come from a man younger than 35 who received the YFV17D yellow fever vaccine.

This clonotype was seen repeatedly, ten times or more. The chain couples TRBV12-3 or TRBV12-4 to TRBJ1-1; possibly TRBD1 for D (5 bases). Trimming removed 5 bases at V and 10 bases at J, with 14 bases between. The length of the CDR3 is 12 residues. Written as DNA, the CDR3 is TGTGCCAGCAGTACTATGGGGGTAGGAGCTTTCTTT. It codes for CASSTMGVGAFF.

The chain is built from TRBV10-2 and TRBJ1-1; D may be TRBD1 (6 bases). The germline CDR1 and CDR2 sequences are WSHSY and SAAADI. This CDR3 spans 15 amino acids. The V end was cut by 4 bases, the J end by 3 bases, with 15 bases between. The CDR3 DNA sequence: TGCGCCAGCAGTGCGATGGGGGGGCAGCACACTGAAGCTTTCTTT. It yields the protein CASSAMGGQHTEAFF.

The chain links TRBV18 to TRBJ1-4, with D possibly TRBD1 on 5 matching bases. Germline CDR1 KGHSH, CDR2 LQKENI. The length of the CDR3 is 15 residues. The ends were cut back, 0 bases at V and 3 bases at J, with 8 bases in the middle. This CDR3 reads CASSPPGRANEKLFF. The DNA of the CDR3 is TGTGCCAGCTCACCACCGGGACGGGCTAATGAAAAACTGTTTTTT.

CDR3: CATSDSRRPYNEQFF. The CDR3 nucleotides are TGTGCCACCAGTGATTCCAGGAGGCCCTACAATGAGCAGTTCTTC. This chain links TRBV24-1 with TRBJ2-1, with D maybe TRBD2 (5 bases). The CDR3 extends over 15 amino acids. Germline CDR1 reads KGHDR; CDR2 reads SFDVKD. V was shortened by 2 bases and J by 2 bases, with 9 bases between the two germline ends.

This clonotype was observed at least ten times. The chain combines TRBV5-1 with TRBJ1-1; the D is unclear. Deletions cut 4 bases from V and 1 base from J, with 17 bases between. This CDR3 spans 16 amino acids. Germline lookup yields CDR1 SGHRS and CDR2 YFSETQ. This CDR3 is CASSPGGHRRNTEAFF. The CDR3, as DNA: TGCGCCAGCAGCCCCGGCGGGCACAGAAGGAACACTGAAGCTTTCTTT.

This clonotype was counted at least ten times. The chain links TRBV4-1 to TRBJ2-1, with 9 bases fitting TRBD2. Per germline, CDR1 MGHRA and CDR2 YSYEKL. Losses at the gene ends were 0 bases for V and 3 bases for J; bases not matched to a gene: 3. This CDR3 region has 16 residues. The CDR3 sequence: CASSQDSSGDYNEQFF. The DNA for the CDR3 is TGCGCCAGCAGCCAAGATTCTAGCGGGGACTACAATGAGCAGTTCTTC.

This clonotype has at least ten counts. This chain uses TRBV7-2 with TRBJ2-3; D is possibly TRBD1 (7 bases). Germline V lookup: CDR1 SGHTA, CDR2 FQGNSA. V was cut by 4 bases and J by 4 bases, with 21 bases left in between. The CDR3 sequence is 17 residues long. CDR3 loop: CASSSTPPGRGADTQYF. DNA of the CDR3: TGTGCCAGCAGCTCGACTCCTCCTGGCAGGGGGGCAGATACGCAGTATTTT.

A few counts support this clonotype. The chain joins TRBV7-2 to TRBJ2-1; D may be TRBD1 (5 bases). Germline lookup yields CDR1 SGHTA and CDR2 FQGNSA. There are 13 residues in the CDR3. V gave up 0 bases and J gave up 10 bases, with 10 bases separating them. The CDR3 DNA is TGTGCCAGCAGCTTAGCCAGGGTGAGGGAGCAGTTCTTC. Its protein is CASSLARVREQFF.